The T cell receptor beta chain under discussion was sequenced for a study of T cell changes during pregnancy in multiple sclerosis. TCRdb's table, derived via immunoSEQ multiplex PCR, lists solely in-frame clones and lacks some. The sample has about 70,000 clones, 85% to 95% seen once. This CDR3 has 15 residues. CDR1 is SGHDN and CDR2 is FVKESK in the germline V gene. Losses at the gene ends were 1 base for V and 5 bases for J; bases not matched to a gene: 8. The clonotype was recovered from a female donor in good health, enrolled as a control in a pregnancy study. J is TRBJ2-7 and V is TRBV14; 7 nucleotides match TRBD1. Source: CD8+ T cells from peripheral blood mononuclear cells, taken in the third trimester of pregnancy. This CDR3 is CASSQAGRGNHEQYF. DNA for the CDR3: TGTGCCAGCAGCCAAGCAGGCAGGGGGAACCACGAGCAGTACTTC.